There are a few counts of the clone carrying this TCR beta chain. Its antigen is as yet unknown. The CDR3 sequence is 13 residues long. V shed 2 bases and J shed 6 bases, with 8 bases lying between them. Germline-derived CDR1 and CDR2 are MNHNY and SVGAGI (reference sequence). In the PCR, 60 Vbeta and 13 Jbeta primers were used. Libraries were prepared by immunoSEQ multiplex PCR; TCRdb keeps only in-frame clonotypes and omits some of them. The sample records more than 150,000 clones, 70% to 90% being singletons. This sample was taken from a study of cytomegalovirus exposure and HLA in healthy donors. About the study: Across roughly 400 genotyped donors, approximately 81% landed in the Caucasian-associated ancestry cluster. Broader study findings: Association of a missense DCLRE1C variant with TCR beta V- and J-gene trimming was reported in a later analysis. It emerged from a later analysis that several of the most significant clusters appeared to be linked to common viral pathogens. The HLA-A and HLA-B alleles of most subjects were reportedly predicted accurately from TCR beta sequences.

The sequence was collected from a man aged 18 to 35 in good health and CMV-seropositive. Sequences were obtained from PBMCs. The chain joins TRBV6-6 to TRBJ1-5, with no clear D. CDR3 sequence: CASSYEGLQPQHF. CDR3 bases: TGTGCCAGCAGTTACGAAGGACTTCAGCCCCAGCATTTT.